This T cell receptor (beta chain) is from a study of blood T cell repertoires in COVID-19. TCRdb's table, derived via immunoSEQ multiplex PCR, lists solely in-frame clones and lacks some. The sample carries around 200,000 clones, over 80% recorded once. The CDR3 spans 16 residues. V was cut by 1 base and J by 0 bases, with 11 bases left in between. Per the germline V gene, CDR1 is SGHKS and CDR2 is YYEKEE (reference sequence). This TCR was sampled from a middle-aged woman with acute or convalescent COVID-19. This chain links TRBV5-5 with TRBJ1-3; D might be TRBD1 (5 bases). Sequencing was done on a sample of peripheral blood. This chain's CDR3 is CASSLSGDHSGNTIYF. In DNA, the CDR3 is TGTGCCAGCAGCTTGAGCGGGGACCACTCTGGAAACACCATATATTTT.